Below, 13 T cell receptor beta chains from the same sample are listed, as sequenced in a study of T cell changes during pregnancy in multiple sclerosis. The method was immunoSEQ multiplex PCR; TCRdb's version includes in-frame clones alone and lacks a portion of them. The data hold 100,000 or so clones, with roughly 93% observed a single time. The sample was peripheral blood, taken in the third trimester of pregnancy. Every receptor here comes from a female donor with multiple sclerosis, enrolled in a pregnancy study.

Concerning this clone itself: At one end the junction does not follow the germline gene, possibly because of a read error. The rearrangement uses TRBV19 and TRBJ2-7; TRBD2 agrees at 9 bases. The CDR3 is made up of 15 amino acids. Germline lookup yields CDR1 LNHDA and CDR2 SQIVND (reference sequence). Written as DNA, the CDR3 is TGTGCCAGTAACACAGGGACTAGCAGCTCCCACGAGCAGTACTTC. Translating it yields CASNTGTSSSHEQYF.

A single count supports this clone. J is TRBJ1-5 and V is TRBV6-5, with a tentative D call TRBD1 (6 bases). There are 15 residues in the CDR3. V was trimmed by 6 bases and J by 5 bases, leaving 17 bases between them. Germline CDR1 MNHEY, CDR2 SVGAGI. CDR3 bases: TGTGCCAGCAGCTTAGGGACATCCTTTGATCAGCCCCAGCATTTT. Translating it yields CASSLGTSFDQPQHF.

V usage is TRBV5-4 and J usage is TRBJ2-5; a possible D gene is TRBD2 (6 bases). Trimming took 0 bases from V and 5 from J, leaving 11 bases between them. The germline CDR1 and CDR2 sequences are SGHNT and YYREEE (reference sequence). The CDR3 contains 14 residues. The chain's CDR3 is CASSLEYGGETQYF. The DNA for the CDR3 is TGTGCCAGCAGCTTGGAGTATGGAGGGGAGACCCAGTACTTC.

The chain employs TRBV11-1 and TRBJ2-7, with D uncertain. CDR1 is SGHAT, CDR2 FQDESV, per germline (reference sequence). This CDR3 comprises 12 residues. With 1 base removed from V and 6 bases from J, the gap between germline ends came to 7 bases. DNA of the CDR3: TGTGCCAGCAGCTTAGGAGGTTCCGAGCAGTACTTC. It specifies CASSLGGSEQYF.

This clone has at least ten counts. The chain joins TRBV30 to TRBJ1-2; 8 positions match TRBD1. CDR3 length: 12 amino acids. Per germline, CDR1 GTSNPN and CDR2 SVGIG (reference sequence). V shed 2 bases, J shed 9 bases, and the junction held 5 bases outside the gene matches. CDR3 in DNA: TGTGCCTGGAGTCTCGACAGGGGAAGCTACACCTTC. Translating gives CAWSLDRGSYTF.

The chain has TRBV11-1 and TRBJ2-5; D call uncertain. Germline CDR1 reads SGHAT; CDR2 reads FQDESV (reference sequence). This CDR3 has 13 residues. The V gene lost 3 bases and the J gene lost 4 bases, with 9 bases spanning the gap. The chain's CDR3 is CASSFQPRETQYF. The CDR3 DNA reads TGTGCCAGCAGCTTTCAACCGCGAGAGACCCAGTACTTC.

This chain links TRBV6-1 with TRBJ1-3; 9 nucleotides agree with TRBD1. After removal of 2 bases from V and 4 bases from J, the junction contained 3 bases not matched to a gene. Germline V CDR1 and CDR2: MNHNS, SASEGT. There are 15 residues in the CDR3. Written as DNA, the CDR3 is TGTGCCAGCAGTGAACGGACAGGGGAAGGAAACACCATATATTTT. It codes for CASSERTGEGNTIYF.

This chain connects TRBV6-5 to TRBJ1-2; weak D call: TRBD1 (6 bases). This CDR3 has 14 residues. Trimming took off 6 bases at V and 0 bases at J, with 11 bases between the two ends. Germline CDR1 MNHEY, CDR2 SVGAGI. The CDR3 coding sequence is TGTGCCAGCAGCGAAAGACAGGCTAACTATGGCTACACCTTC. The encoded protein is CASSERQANYGYTF.

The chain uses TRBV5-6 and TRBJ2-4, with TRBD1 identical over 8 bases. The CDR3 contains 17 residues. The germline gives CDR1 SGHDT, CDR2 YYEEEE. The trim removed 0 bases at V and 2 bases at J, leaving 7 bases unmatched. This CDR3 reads CASSLATQGAPKNIQYF. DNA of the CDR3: TGTGCCAGCAGCTTGGCGACGCAGGGGGCACCCAAAAACATTCAGTACTTC.

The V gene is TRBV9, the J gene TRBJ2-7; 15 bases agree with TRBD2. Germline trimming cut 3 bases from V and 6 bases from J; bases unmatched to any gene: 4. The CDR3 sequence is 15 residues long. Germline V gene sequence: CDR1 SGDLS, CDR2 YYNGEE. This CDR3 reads CASSAEGLAGGEQYF. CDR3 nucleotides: TGTGCCAGCAGCGCAGAGGGACTAGCGGGAGGCGAGCAGTACTTC. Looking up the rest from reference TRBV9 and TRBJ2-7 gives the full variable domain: DSGVTQTPKHLITATGQRVTLRCSPRSGDLSVYWYQQSLDQGLQFLIQYYNGEERAKGNILERFSAQQFPDLHSELNLSSLELGDSALYFCASSAEGLAGGEQYFGPGTRLTVT.

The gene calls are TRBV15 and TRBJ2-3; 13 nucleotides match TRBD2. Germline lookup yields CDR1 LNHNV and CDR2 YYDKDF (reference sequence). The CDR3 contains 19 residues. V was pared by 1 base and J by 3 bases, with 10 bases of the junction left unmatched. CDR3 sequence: CATSRGIGRTSGSTDTQYF. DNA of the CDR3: TGTGCCACCAGCAGAGGCATCGGGCGGACTAGCGGGAGTACAGATACGCAGTATTTT.

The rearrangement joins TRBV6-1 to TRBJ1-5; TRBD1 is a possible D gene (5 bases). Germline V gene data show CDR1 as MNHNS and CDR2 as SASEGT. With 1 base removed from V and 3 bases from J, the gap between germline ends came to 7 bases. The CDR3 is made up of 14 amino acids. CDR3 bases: TGTGCCAGCAGTGAAGGGGGCGTCAATCAGCCCCAGCATTTT. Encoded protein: CASSEGGVNQPQHF.

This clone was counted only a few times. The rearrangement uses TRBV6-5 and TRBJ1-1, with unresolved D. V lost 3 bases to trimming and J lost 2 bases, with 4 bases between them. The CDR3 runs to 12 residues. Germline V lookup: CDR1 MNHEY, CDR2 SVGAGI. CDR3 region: CASSYPNTEAFF. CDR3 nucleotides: TGTGCCAGCAGTTATCCTAACACTGAAGCTTTCTTT.